Presented here are 31 T cell receptor beta chains from one specimen sequenced in a study of identifying expanded T cells in peripheral blood. Sequencing used immunoSEQ multiplex PCR; TCRdb keeps in-frame clones, though not all of them. The repertoire holds about 89,000 clones, with approximately 83% as singletons. The sequenced material came from blood. The receptors come from a person aged 18 to 69 in good health.

Only one count was recorded for this clone. The V and J genes are TRBV12-5 and TRBJ2-1; 9 bases are shared with TRBD2. CDR1 is LGHNT, CDR2 FRNRAP, per germline. V lost 2 bases and J lost 8; bases outside the gene matches: 13. The CDR3 length is 17 residues. CDR3 protein: CASGLPVMSSGGDEQFF. Here the CDR3 DNA reads TGTGCTAGTGGTTTGCCCGTGATGAGTAGCGGGGGCGATGAGCAGTTCTTC. Filled out from reference TRBV12-5 and TRBJ2-1, the complete variable domain reads DARVTQTPRHKVTEMGQEVTMRCQPILGHNTVFWYRQTMMQGLELLAYFRNRAPLDDSGMPKDRFSAEMPDATLATLKIQPSEPRDSAVYFCASGLPVMSSGGDEQFFGPGTRLTVL.

V usage is TRBV5-4 and J usage is TRBJ2-5; maybe TRBD2 (6 bases). In germline, CDR1 is SGHNT, CDR2 YYREEE (reference sequence). V lost 4 bases and J 2 bases, leaving 18 bases between the germline ends. The CDR3 covers 16 residues. The CDR3 sequence: CASSPQGRGGQETQYF. The CDR3 DNA sequence: TGTGCCAGCAGCCCCCAAGGTCGTGGGGGGCAAGAGACCCAGTACTTC. The full variable domain, its missing parts supplied by reference TRBV5-4 and TRBJ2-5, is ETGVTQSPTHLIKTRGQQVTLRCSSQSGHNTVSWYQQALGQGPQFIFQYYREEENGRGNFPPRFSGLQFPNYSSELNVNALELDDSALYLCASSPQGRGGQETQYFGPGTRLLVL.

The gene calls are TRBV18 and TRBJ2-5; 9 nucleotides align to TRBD2. Per the germline V gene, CDR1 is KGHSH and CDR2 is LQKENI. The CDR3 runs to 14 residues. J lost 4 bases, V lost 6 bases, and 6 bases had no gene match. CDR3 DNA sequence: TGTGCCAGCTCCCCCGGACTAGCGATAGAGACCCAGTACTTC. As protein: CASSPGLAIETQYF.

The sample holds a few counts of this clone. The CDR3 DNA reads TGTGCCAGCAGTGAGGCCCCGACAGGGAATTCACCCCTCCACTTT. This codes for CASSEAPTGNSPLHF. The chain has TRBV6-1 and TRBJ1-6; TRBD1 matches at 7 bases. The CDR3 length is 15 residues. J was trimmed by 7 bases and V by 3 bases; bases with no gene match: 6. The germline V gene has CDR1 MNHNS and CDR2 SASEGT.

The chain recombines TRBV2 with TRBJ2-7, with 7 bases aligning to TRBD1. This CDR3 region has 16 residues. Germline V gives CDR1 SNHLY, CDR2 FYNNEI. The ends lost 2 bases at V and 6 bases at J; junction bases unmatched: 13. As DNA, the CDR3 is TGTGCCAGCAGTGAAATGGACAGGTTTACAACGAGCGAGCAGTACTTC. Translated, it gives CASSEMDRFTTSEQYF.

The J gene is TRBJ1-1, the V gene TRBV7-2; D is unresolved. Trimming cost V 0 bases and J 0 bases, with 17 bases left between them. This CDR3 spans 18 amino acids. CDR1 and CDR2 (germline): SGHTA, FQGNSA. The CDR3 DNA sequence: TGTGCCAGCAGCTTAGCGCTGCAGGCCAACGACATGAACACTGAAGCTTTCTTT. Translated, it gives CASSLALQANDMNTEAFF.

In this sample, this clone turned up once. The chain links TRBV23-1 to TRBJ2-1, with D possibly matching TRBD1 (5 bases). Being an ORF, TRBV23-1 has a function that is uncertain. The V end was cut by 0 bases, the J end by 8 bases, with 20 bases between. CDR3 size: 17 residues. CDR3 region: CASSQSRRVCESDEQFF. In DNA, the CDR3 is TGCGCCAGCAGTCAATCCCGCAGGGTTTGCGAGTCCGATGAGCAGTTCTTC.

The J gene is TRBJ1-5, the V gene TRBV18; TRBD1 might be the D (5 bases). Trimming took 3 bases from V and 14 from J, leaving 23 bases between them. The CDR3 is 15 amino acids. Germline V gene data show CDR1 as KGHSH and CDR2 as LQKENI. In DNA, the CDR3 is TGTGCCAGCTCACCTCAAGGACATCCCTCCGTTCTCGAGCATTTT. Protein product: CASSPQGHPSVLEHF.

The chain couples TRBV11-2 to TRBJ2-5; D gene unclear. Trimming removed 5 bases at V and 3 bases at J, with 1 base between. Germline values: CDR1 SGHAT, CDR2 FQNNGV. The length of the CDR3 is 10 residues. As DNA, the CDR3 is TGTGCCAGCAGCGAAGAGACCCAGTACTTC. This encodes CASSEETQYF.

This chain links TRBV23-1 with TRBJ2-7, with a tentative D call TRBD2 (6 bases). TRBV23-1 is designated an ORF whose function remains uncertain. The CDR3 has 14 amino acids. V lost 4 bases and J lost 4, with 14 bases in between. The CDR3 coding sequence is TGCGCCAGCAGTCCCCAGAGGCGGGGATACGAGCAGTACTTC. Translation gives CASSPQRRGYEQYF.

A single count supports this clone. V is TRBV6-1 and J is TRBJ1-1; D remains ambiguous. The CDR3 has 13 amino acids. Trimming shortened V by 1 base and J by 4 bases, and 7 bases separated the two germline ends. CDR1 is MNHNS and CDR2 is SASEGT in the germline V gene. CDR3 coding DNA: TGTGCCAGCAGTGAAGGATGGGGCACTGAAGCTTTCTTT. This encodes CASSEGWGTEAFF.

The chain has TRBV29-1 and TRBJ2-7, with TRBD2 as a possible D gene (6 bases). CDR3 size: 14 residues. V lost 6 bases to trimming and J lost 0 bases, with 15 bases between them. Germline CDR1 SQVTM, CDR2 ANQGSEA. CDR3 coding DNA: TGCAGCGTCTCCCCGGGACTTAGCTCCTACGAGCAGTACTTC. This sequence encodes CSVSPGLSSYEQYF.

The chain combines TRBV7-2 with TRBJ1-6; 8 positions agree with TRBD1. Germline CDR1 SGHTA, CDR2 FQGNSA. V shed 4 bases and J 11 bases; nucleotides not matched to a gene: 10. CDR3 length equals 15 residues. CDR3 nucleotide sequence: TGTGCCAGCAGCTACGGACAGGGTATGGGGACACCCCTCCACTTT. This encodes CASSYGQGMGTPLHF.

V and J are TRBV4-2 and TRBJ1-2; D is undetermined. Deletions cut 0 bases from V and 0 bases from J, with 14 bases between. The CDR3 loop spans 17 amino acids. Germline assignment: CDR1 LGHNA and CDR2 YNFKEQ. The CDR3 bases are TGTGCCAGCAGCCAAGATCTTTCGGGAGCTACTAACTATGGCTACACCTTC. Protein: CASSQDLSGATNYGYTF.

This chain joins TRBV7-2 and TRBJ1-3, with a possible D match to TRBD1 (6 bases). The CDR3 is 14 amino acids. V lost 6 bases to trimming and J lost 4 bases, with 13 bases between them. Germline V gives CDR1 SGHTA, CDR2 FQGNSA. CDR3 nucleotide sequence: TGTGCCAGCAGGGAAGGACAGCCAGGAAACACCATATATTTT. Amino acid sequence: CASREGQPGNTIYF.

The chain links TRBV4-1 to TRBJ1-4, with D tentatively TRBD1 (5 bases). Germline CDR1 is MGHRA and CDR2 is YSYEKL. The CDR3 covers 17 residues. V was cut by 1 base and J by 6 bases, with 18 bases left in between. CDR3 residues: CASSQAPWGGRDEKLFF. CDR3 DNA: TGCGCCAGCAGCCAAGCACCCTGGGGGGGGAGGGATGAAAAACTGTTTTTT.

DNA for the CDR3: TGTGCCAGCAGCTTAGCTAGCGGGGGGCAAACCCCTAGCGGGACCCAGTACTTC. It translates to CASSLASGGQTPSGTQYF. V and J are TRBV7-2 and TRBJ2-5; TRBD2 agrees at 10 bases. This CDR3 has 18 amino acids. Germline CDR1 and CDR2: SGHTA and FQGNSA. J was trimmed by 7 bases and V by 0 bases; bases with no gene match: 14.

The genes are TRBV19 and TRBJ1-2; unclear D gene. V was shortened by 9 bases and J by 9 bases, with 14 bases between the two germline ends. CDR1 is LNHDA and CDR2 is SQIVND in the germline V gene (reference sequence). The CDR3 runs to 11 residues. CDR3 residues: CASGLTPSYTF. The CDR3 bases are TGTGCCAGCGGCCTGACGCCCAGCTACACCTTC.

V gene TRBV6-5 combines with J gene TRBJ2-5; 13 positions match TRBD2. Germline V lookup: CDR1 MNHEY, CDR2 SVGAGI. CDR3 size: 15 residues. V was pared by 5 bases and J by 4 bases, with 4 bases of the junction left unmatched. Here the CDR3 reads CASSPGLAGVETQYF. The CDR3 DNA is TGTGCCAGCAGTCCCGGACTAGCGGGGGTAGAGACCCAGTACTTC.

The CDR3 DNA follows: TGTGCCAGTAGTACTGGCGGCCCTAGCACAGATACGCAGTATTTT. Its protein is CASSTGGPSTDTQYF. The V call is TRBV19, the J call TRBJ2-3; the D is unclear. Germline V lookup: CDR1 LNHDA, CDR2 SQIVND (reference sequence). The V end lost 4 bases, the J end lost 0 bases, and 11 bases lay between the germline ends. The CDR3 runs 15 residues.

V gene TRBV4-1 combines with J gene TRBJ2-1; D is possibly TRBD1 (5 bases). V lost 7 bases and J 8 bases, leaving 18 bases between the germline ends. Per germline, CDR1 MGHRA and CDR2 YSYEKL. The CDR3 totals 14 residues. The CDR3 loop reads CASKGFTSFDEQFF. The CDR3 DNA is TGCGCCAGCAAGGGGTTTACTTCCTTCGATGAGCAGTTCTTC.

This clone appeared a few times. The genes are TRBV9 and TRBJ1-2; D remains ambiguous. The CDR3 consists of 13 residues. CDR1 and CDR2 from the germline V gene are SGDLS and YYNGEE. Trimming left V 0 bases short and J 6 bases short, with 9 bases between. The CDR3 DNA reads as TGTGCCAGCAGCGTAGTTATGGGGAATGGCTACACCTTC. Translated: CASSVVMGNGYTF.

CDR3 amino acids: CASSPAGTARTGELFF. Written as DNA, the CDR3 is TGCGCCAGCAGCCCGGCCGGGACAGCACGCACCGGGGAGCTGTTTTTT. The chain carries TRBV5-1 and TRBJ2-2, with 7 nucleotides matching TRBD1. Germline values: CDR1 SGHRS, CDR2 YFSETQ. J was trimmed by 4 bases and V by 4 bases; bases with no gene match: 10. The CDR3 loop spans 16 amino acids.

The CDR3, as DNA: TGTGCCAGCTTTGCCCCCCTTCGGTCGGACACTGAAGCTTTCTTT. It specifies CASFAPLRSDTEAFF. This chain links TRBV18 with TRBJ1-1, with D unclear. V lost 7 bases, J lost 3 bases, and 18 bases lay in between. CDR3 length: 15 residues. Germline V gene data show CDR1 as KGHSH and CDR2 as LQKENI. Looking up the rest from reference TRBV18 and TRBJ1-1 gives the full variable domain: NAGVMQNPRHLVRRRGQEARLRCSPMKGHSHVYWYRQLPEEGLKFMVYLQKENIIDESGMPKERFSAEFPKEGPSILRIQQVVRGDSAAYFCASFAPLRSDTEAFFGQGTRLTVV.

The gene calls are TRBV29-1 and TRBJ1-3, with D maybe TRBD1 (5 bases). Germline assignment: CDR1 SQVTM and CDR2 ANQGSEA. The V gene lost 6 bases and the J gene lost 1 base, with 16 bases spanning the gap. The length of the CDR3 is 15 residues. This CDR3 is CSVHVGGKSGNTIYF. CDR3 DNA: TGCAGCGTCCACGTCGGGGGGAAGTCTGGAAACACCATATATTTT.

The CDR3 loop is CASSPRARWDEQFF. CDR3 sequence (DNA): TGTGCCAGCAGTCCTCGGGCCCGGTGGGATGAGCAGTTCTTC. The chain joins TRBV6-5 to TRBJ2-1; D gene ambiguous. Germline CDR1 and CDR2: MNHEY and SVGAGI. Trimming stripped 5 bases from V and 8 bases from J, with 16 bases between. This CDR3 is 14 amino acids long.

The chain uses TRBV9 and TRBJ1-1, with TRBD1 as a possible D gene (5 bases). The germline V gene encodes CDR1 SGDLS and CDR2 YYNGEE. V was cut by 3 bases and J by 6 bases, with 15 bases left in between. The CDR3 is 14 amino acids. The CDR3 sequence: CASSAIQGGAEAFF. CDR3 DNA sequence: TGTGCCAGCAGCGCAATTCAGGGAGGTGCTGAAGCTTTCTTT.

The chain recombines TRBV5-4 with TRBJ1-2, with D possibly TRBD1 on 5 matching bases. Between the trimmed V and J ends, which lost 1 base and 5 bases, there was a span of 15 bases. There are 15 residues in the CDR3. In germline, CDR1 is SGHNT, CDR2 YYREEE (reference sequence). The CDR3 bases are TGTGCCAGCAGCTTGCCCCTGGGGGGAGTTTATGGCTACACCTTC. Residues: CASSLPLGGVYGYTF.

This chain joins TRBV19 and TRBJ1-4; a possible D gene is TRBD1 (5 bases). V lost 5 bases to trimming and J lost 8 bases, with 21 bases between them. There are 16 residues in the CDR3. Germline values: CDR1 LNHDA, CDR2 SQIVND (reference sequence). The CDR3 is CASSPIGEVDEEKLFF. The CDR3 region has the DNA TGTGCCAGTAGTCCGATAGGGGAGGTGGATGAGGAAAAACTGTTTTTT.

This clone was seen once. The rearrangement uses TRBV19 and TRBJ1-1, with D hard to call. CDR1 is LNHDA and CDR2 is SQIVND in the germline V gene (reference sequence). V was cut by 6 bases and J by 4 bases, with 15 bases left in between. The CDR3 extends over 14 amino acids. CDR3 loop: CASSPGIAPTEAFF. CDR3 coding DNA: TGTGCCAGTAGCCCCGGGATAGCCCCCACTGAAGCTTTCTTT.

The chain links TRBV7-2 to TRBJ2-2, with D perhaps matching TRBD1 or TRBD2 (6 bases each). Per germline, CDR1 SGHTA and CDR2 FQGNSA. The CDR3 is 13 residues long. The germline V and J ends were trimmed by 4 bases and 9 bases, with 12 bases remaining between them. The CDR3 DNA reads TGTGCCAGCAGCTCCGCCGGGGGCCGGGAGCTGTTTTTT. Translated: CASSSAGGRELFF.